This TCR beta chain emerged from a study of blood T cell repertoires in COVID-19. Overall study context: Material from acute and convalescent COVID-19 was sourced from the United States, Italy and Spain.

Using immunoSEQ multiplex PCR, the repertoire was profiled, and TCRdb retains in-frame clones only, with some absent. The sample holds 300,000 to 400,000 clones; about four fifths are singletons and the top ten take around 3%. The length of the CDR3 is 13 residues. Trimming pared 6 bases from V and 0 bases from J, leaving 8 bases between. CDR1 MDHEN and CDR2 SYDVKM come from the germline V gene. The specimen was peripheral blood. The chain is built from TRBV28 and TRBJ1-1, with D possibly TRBD1 on 5 matching bases. This TCR was recovered from a man aged 25-40 years with active or convalescent COVID-19. The CDR3 coding sequence is TGTGCCAGCAGGCGACAGTTGAACACTGAAGCTTTCTTT. This encodes CASRRQLNTEAFF.